The 7 T cell receptor beta chains in this list originate from one sample, sequenced in a study of T cells in Graves' hyperthyroidism and ophthalmopathy. Amplification of TCR beta CDR3 regions used RNA as the template. Initially, a first-round RT-PCR of the TCR CDR3 employed the HTBI primer set. Via MiXCR, TCRdb re-called the multiplex PCR reads, giving one row per CDR3 protein. The table shows some 370,000 distinct CDR3 sequences, with about an eighth occurring only once. Sequences were obtained from blood. The source is a man over 45 with Graves' ophthalmopathy.

There are many counts of this clonotype. The rearrangement uses TRBV5-1 and TRBJ2-7; 9 bases are shared with TRBD2. CDR3 length: 15 amino acids. The V gene's germline CDR1 is SGHRS and CDR2 YFSETQ. With 0 bases clipped from V and 3 bases from J, the junction kept 4 bases outside the gene matches. Here the CDR3 reads CASSLEGTSSYEQYF. Written as DNA, the CDR3 is TGCGCCAGCAGCTTGGAAGGGACTAGCAGCTACGAGCAGTACTTC. The full variable domain, completed using reference TRBV5-1 and TRBJ2-7, is KAGVTQTPRYLIKTRGQQVTLSCSPISGHRSVSWYQQTPGQGLQFLFEYFSETQRNKGNFPGRFSGRQFSNSRSEMNVSTLELGDSALYLCASSLEGTSSYEQYFGPGTRLTVT.

V and J are TRBV10-3 and TRBJ2-1, with 15 nucleotides matching TRBD2. Trimming took 8 bases from V and 7 from J; bases not matched to a gene: 3. The germline V gene encodes CDR1 ENHRY and CDR2 SYGVKD. The CDR3 spans 14 residues. The CDR3 bases are TGTGCCATCCGAGGGACTAGCGGGAGGAATGAGCAGTTCTTC. Its protein product is CAIRGTSGRNEQFF.

This clonotype has ten or more counts. The chain has TRBV30 and TRBJ1-2; 9 bases are shared with TRBD1. The CDR3 sequence is 15 residues long. Germline V CDR1 and CDR2: GTSNPN, SVGIG (reference sequence). V was pared by 1 base and J by 5 bases, with 8 bases of the junction left unmatched. In DNA, the CDR3 is TGTGCCTGGAGTGGAGGGACAGGGATATTGTATGGCTACACCTTC. This sequence encodes CAWSGGTGILYGYTF.

This clonotype was recorded many times. The V and J genes are TRBV27 and TRBJ2-7; a possible D gene is TRBD1 (5 bases). V was trimmed by 3 bases and J by 0 bases, leaving 12 bases between them. Germline assignment: CDR1 MNHEY and CDR2 SMNVEV (reference sequence). The CDR3 loop spans 15 amino acids. In DNA, the CDR3 is TGTGCCAGCAGTTTTGTCAGGGCGGACTCCTACGAGCAGTACTTC. Protein: CASSFVRADSYEQYF.

This clonotype was detected many times. This chain joins TRBV5-8 and TRBJ2-5; TRBD1 matches at 9 bases. V lost 4 bases to trimming and J lost 6 bases; unmatched junction nucleotides: 7. Looked up from germline, CDR1 is SGHTS and CDR2 is YDEGEE. This CDR3 contains 14 residues. In DNA, the CDR3 is TGTGCCAGCAGCCGCTTGGGACAGGGAAAGACCCAGTACTTC. Amino acid sequence: CASSRLGQGKTQYF.

Ten or more counts support this clonotype. This CDR3 reads CASSFQGALGNQPQHF. In nucleotides, the CDR3 is TGTGCCAGCAGCTTTCAGGGGGCGCTTGGCAATCAGCCCCAGCATTTT. The J gene is TRBJ1-5, the V gene TRBV7-9; 8 bases line up with TRBD1. This CDR3 is 16 amino acids long. The germline V gene has CDR1 SEHNR and CDR2 FQNEAQ (reference sequence). The V segment lost 3 bases and the J segment 2 bases; nucleotides outside the gene matches: 6. The full variable domain, its missing parts supplied by reference TRBV7-9 and TRBJ1-5, is DTGVSQNPRHKITKRGQNVTFRCDPISEHNRLYWYRQTLGQGPEFLTYFQNEAQLEKSRLLSDRFSAERPKGSFSTLEIQRTEQGDSAMYLCASSFQGALGNQPQHFGDGTRLSIL.

Many counts were recorded for this clonotype. The J gene is TRBJ2-7, the V gene TRBV7-8; a possible D gene is TRBD1 (5 bases). Germline V lookup: CDR1 SGHVS, CDR2 FQNEAQ. There are 16 residues in the CDR3. V was trimmed by 1 base and J by 2 bases, leaving 15 bases between them. In nucleotides, the CDR3 is TGTGCCAGCAGCTTAGTTGTGGGGCCGGTAGCCTACGAGCAGTACTTC. This encodes CASSLVVGPVAYEQYF.